These T cell receptor beta chains were read from a single sample in a study of control samples from healthy donors and cancer patients. Some clones are missing from TCRdb's copy, which holds only in-frame ones; the method was immunoSEQ multiplex PCR. The table records about 100,000 clones, about 92% of them present only once. Material: blood. These receptor sequences come from a man between 18 and 29 years old in good health. The CDR3 runs from the conserved cysteine through the conserved F or W. A D gene is named only where the DNA matches it firmly. The size field is filled for only some rows; it gives once, few, many or a size class.

length	V	J	size	D	DNA	CDR3
16	TRBV5-6	TRBJ1-5	once	TRBD1	TGTGCCAGCAGCCTGTGGACAGGGGGCGAGAATCAGCCCCAGCATTTT	CASSLWTGGENQPQHF
13	TRBV6-2/TRBV6-3	TRBJ2-1	few	-	TGTGCCAGCAGTTCTACCGGGAGTCGGGAGCAGTTCTTC	CASSSTGSREQFF
15	TRBV6-5	TRBJ1-4	-	-	TGTGCCAGCAGCCGGAGGGCGGGAAGAAATGAAAAACTGTTTTTT	CASSRRAGRNEKLFF
16	TRBV6-2/TRBV6-3	TRBJ2-7	-	-	TGTGCCAGCAGTCCCCCCCGACGGTCCCAAGTCTACGAGCAGTACTTC	CASSPPRRSQVYEQYF
16	TRBV18	TRBJ2-5	-	TRBD1	TGTGCCAGCTCACCATTACCGGGACAGGGGAGGGAGACCCAGTACTTC	CASSPLPGQGRETQYF
11	TRBV20-1	TRBJ2-5	-	-	TGCAGTGGCCAGGGAGGAGAGACCCAGTACTTC	CSGQGGETQYF
14	TRBV7-2	TRBJ1-6	-	-	TGTGCCAGCAGCTTTGGTGGACAGAATTCACCCCTCCACTTT	CASSFGGQNSPLHF
16	TRBV15	TRBJ2-7	-	TRBD2	TGTGCCACCAGCAGAGTTGGCGGGAGAGGAGAGTACGAGCAGTACTTC	CATSRVGGRGEYEQYF
15	TRBV30	TRBJ2-2	few	-	TGTGCCTGGAGTGGGCCCGGGGTAACCCCCGGGGAGCTGTTTTTT	CAWSGPGVTPGELFF
15	TRBV10-2	TRBJ2-7	-	TRBD1	TGCGCCAGCAGTGAGGGATGGGACAGCTCCTACGAGCAGTACTTC	CASSEGWDSSYEQYF
15	TRBV7-9	TRBJ2-2	-	-	TGTGCCAGCAGCTTAGCAGTGCCCGGCACCGGGGAGCTGTTTTTT	CASSLAVPGTGELFF
17	TRBV7-9	TRBJ2-6	-	TRBD1	TGTGCCAGCAGTAAGAATACAGGGGTTGCTGGGGCCAACGTCCTGACTTTC	CASSKNTGVAGANVLTF
16	TRBV5-8	TRBJ2-3	-	-	TGTGCCAGCAGCTTGGAACCGCATGCTAGCACAGATACGCAGTATTTT	CASSLEPHASTDTQYF
16	TRBV27	TRBJ1-1	-	-	TGTGCCAGCAGTTTATCGGTGGCGGGGGAGGAGACTGAAGCTTTCTTT	CASSLSVAGEETEAFF
12	TRBV9	TRBJ1-1	-	-	TGTGCCAGCAGCCGGGACCAGAGGCACGCTTTCTTT	CASSRDQRHAFF
17	TRBV19	TRBJ1-5	-	TRBD1	TGTGCCAGTAGTCCACAGGGGGACGGGTATAGCAATCAGCCCCAGCATTTT	CASSPQGDGYSNQPQHF
13	TRBV7-9	TRBJ1-1	-	-	TGTGCCAGCAGCAAAACGGTGGGCACTGAAGCTTTCTTT	CASSKTVGTEAFF
15	TRBV7-2	TRBJ1-3	-	TRBD1	TGTGCCAGCAGCTTTACAGGGGGCTCTGGAAACACCATATATTTT	CASSFTGGSGNTIYF
12	TRBV7-6	TRBJ2-1	-	-	TGTGCCAGCAGCTTAGGTCGCAATGAGCAGTTCTTC	CASSLGRNEQFF
19	TRBV7-9	TRBJ1-1	-	-	TGTGCCAGCAGCTTAGAAAAGGGGCAGGGGCAGATCGAAGTTACTGAAGCTTTCTTT	CASSLEKGQGQIEVTEAFF
17	TRBV7-9	TRBJ2-1	-	TRBD2	TGTGCCAGCAGCCCGCTTAGAGGGCGGGAGGGATCCAATGAGCAGTTCTTC	CASSPLRGREGSNEQFF
15	TRBV3-1/TRBV3-2	TRBJ1-5	-	-	TGTGCCAGCAGCCAAGGGGGGTGGGGCAATCAGCCCCAGCATTTT	CASSQGGWGNQPQHF
18	TRBV5-1	TRBJ1-5	once	-	TGCGCCAGCAGCTTGTCTCTCGAGCGGGGGGTGCCCTATCAGCCCCAGCATTTT	CASSLSLERGVPYQPQHF
14	TRBV10-1	TRBJ2-7	-	-	TGCGCCAGCAGTGACCCAGGACAGACATACGAGCAGTACTTC	CASSDPGQTYEQYF